Below, 10 T cell receptor beta chains from the same sample are listed, as sequenced in a study of vaccination and CD4 T cells after COVID-19. The antigens for these receptors are not known. The Oncomine TCR Beta short-read assay was what sequenced the DNA obtained from cultured CD4+ T cells. TCRdb re-derived calls from the PCR reads in MiXCR, one entry per CDR3 protein. The sample records over 9,000 distinct CDR3 sequences, roughly three fifths being singletons. Treatment in this sample: roughly ten-day PBMC culture with coronavirus spike peptide pools or control peptides (ViraFEST assay). Sample: cultured CD4+ T cells from blood, taken after SARS-CoV-2 vaccination. These receptors were obtained from a human donor with COVID-19.

The chain couples TRBV20-1 to TRBJ1-5; D unclear. The V end lost 5 bases, the J end lost 3 bases, and 14 bases lay between the germline ends. The germline V gene has CDR1 DFQATT and CDR2 SNEGSKA (reference sequence). This CDR3 is 14 amino acids long. The CDR3 sequence: CSAGRPAPNQPQHF. The CDR3 coding sequence is TGCAGTGCTGGTCGGCCGGCACCCAATCAGCCCCAGCATTTT.

The chain carries TRBV6-2 or TRBV6-3 and TRBJ2-7; either TRBD1 or TRBD2 may fit D (6 bases each). The CDR3 has 11 residues. With 11 bases removed from V and 3 bases from J, the gap between germline ends came to 11 bases. Germline CDR1 MNHEY, CDR2 SVGEGT. CDR3 DNA sequence: TGTGCCGCGGGACAAAACTACGAGCAGTACTTC. This translates into CAAGQNYEQYF.

The rearrangement joins TRBV6-1 to TRBJ1-5, with 11 bases that match TRBD1. V trimming: 6 bases; J trimming: 7 bases; junction bases outside the gene matches: 8. There are 15 residues in the CDR3. Germline V gene data show CDR1 as MNHNS and CDR2 as SASEGT. The chain's CDR3 is CASRGQGEPRQPQHF. The DNA of the CDR3 is TGTGCCAGCAGGGGACAGGGGGAACCAAGACAGCCCCAGCATTTT.

This clonotype was counted a single time. The V call is TRBV7-2, the J call TRBJ2-3; tentative D call: TRBD2 (6 bases). The CDR3 covers 16 residues. Deletions cut 0 bases from V and 1 base from J, with 11 bases between. From germline, CDR1 is SGHTA and CDR2 FQGNSA. CDR3 bases: TGTGCCAGCAGCTTAGCGAGACTAGATGGCACAGATACGCAGTATTTT. It encodes CASSLARLDGTDTQYF.

This chain's CDR3 is CASSVPGLSSYEQYF. For the CDR3, the DNA is TGTGCCAGCAGCGTCCCGGGCCTTAGCAGCTACGAGCAGTACTTC. The chain combines TRBV7-2 with TRBJ2-7; no reliable D call. Per the germline V gene, CDR1 is SGHTA and CDR2 is FQGNSA. The CDR3 covers 15 residues. V lost 5 bases and J 3 bases, leaving 17 bases between the germline ends.

This clonotype has a handful of counts. The gene calls are TRBV20-1 and TRBJ2-3, with a weak D call TRBD2 (6 bases). The germline V gene has CDR1 DFQATT and CDR2 SNEGSKA (reference sequence). Trimming took 5 bases from V and 2 from J, leaving 14 bases between them. The CDR3 sequence is 14 residues long. CDR3 sequence (DNA): TGCAGTGCTCCACCGGGACTTCACACAGATACGCAGTATTTT. Its protein product is CSAPPGLHTDTQYF.

This chain links TRBV27 with TRBJ1-6, with TRBD1 matching 7 bases. This CDR3 region has 15 residues. Germline CDR1 is MNHEY and CDR2 is SMNVEV (reference sequence). V lost 5 bases to trimming and J lost 6 bases; unmatched junction nucleotides: 7. In nucleotides, the CDR3 is TGTGCCAGCAGTCCAAGGGGACAGAGTAATTCACCCCTCCACTTT. Translated, it gives CASSPRGQSNSPLHF.

This chain uses TRBV20-1 with TRBJ2-1; 15 nucleotides align to TRBD2. After removal of 4 bases from V and 0 bases from J, the junction contained 10 bases not matched to a gene. In germline, CDR1 is DFQATT, CDR2 SNEGSKA (reference sequence). CDR3 size: 19 residues. The CDR3 protein is CSAKPVGLAGGSSYNEQFF. The CDR3 DNA reads TGCAGTGCTAAGCCTGTAGGACTAGCGGGGGGGAGCTCCTACAATGAGCAGTTCTTC.

The rearrangement links TRBV2 to TRBJ2-1, with TRBD1 matching over 10 bases. The CDR3 extends over 12 amino acids. The V gene's germline CDR1 is SNHLY and CDR2 FYNNEI. The J segment lost 12 bases and the V segment lost 8 bases, leaving 7 bases of the junction unmatched. CDR3 sequence reads: CASGQGGIRQFF. CDR3 DNA: TGTGCCAGCGGACAGGGGGGAATTAGGCAGTTCTTC.

This clonotype was seen a handful of times. V usage is TRBV27 and J usage is TRBJ1-5; D gene ambiguous. Trimming left V 6 bases short and J 6 bases short, with 12 bases between. From germline, CDR1 is MNHEY and CDR2 SMNVEV (reference sequence). CDR3 size: 13 residues. CDR3 sequence: CASSSEEGQPQHF. The DNA for the CDR3 is TGTGCCAGCAGCTCGGAGGAAGGTCAGCCCCAGCATTTT.